This entry describes one T cell receptor beta chain. Self-reported history from a screening survey and questionnaire set each donor's cohort. The sample originates from a study of blood T cell repertoires in COVID-19. In the source study's methods: Amplification of reference gene primers was used by the study to estimate nucleated cell counts. Using immunoSEQ multiplex PCR, the repertoire was profiled, and TCRdb retains in-frame clones only, with some absent. V and J calls and clone size follow that table, whereas D and trimming were derived from the DNA. The data show around 300,000 clones, with 88% seen just once and 3% held by the top ten. Losses at the gene ends were 5 bases for V and 2 bases for J; bases not matched to a gene: 14. Germline V gene lookup returns CDR1 SEHNR and CDR2 FQNEAQ (reference sequence). The length of the CDR3 is 18 residues.

The sample was PBMCs or T cells enriched from blood (not recorded which). This sequence was found in a woman between 50 and 59 years old who had recovered from COVID-19. The genes are TRBV7-9 and TRBJ2-2; 7 nucleotides match TRBD2. The CDR3 loop is CASSHPASGGTNTGELFF. For the CDR3, the DNA is TGTGCCAGCAGCCATCCAGCTAGCGGTGGGACCAACACCGGGGAGCTGTTTTTT. Looking up the rest from reference TRBV7-9 and TRBJ2-2 gives the full variable domain: DTGVSQNPRHKITKRGQNVTFRCDPISEHNRLYWYRQTLGQGPEFLTYFQNEAQLEKSRLLSDRFSAERPKGSFSTLEIQRTEQGDSAMYLCASSHPASGGTNTGELFFGEGSRLTVL.